Below are 16 T cell receptor beta chains sequenced from a single sample in a study of T cell responses to AZD1222 COVID-19 vaccine. The repertoire was sequenced with immunoSEQ multiplex PCR; TCRdb's copy has only in-frame clones and lacks some. Among approximately 150,000 clones listed, about 92% were seen once. The input for sequencing was peripheral blood, taken on day 0 of AZD1222 vaccination. The receptor source for this set is an adult in good health.

The chain couples TRBV3-1 (or the pseudogene TRBV3-2) to TRBJ2-1; no clear D. Germline values: CDR1 LGHDT, CDR2 YNNKEL (reference sequence). Trimming removed 0 bases at V and 5 bases at J, with 8 bases between. CDR3 length: 14 residues. CDR3: CASSQDLTNNEQFF. The CDR3 DNA is TGTGCCAGCAGCCAAGATCTTACGAACAATGAGCAGTTCTTC.

The V call is TRBV29-1, the J call TRBJ2-1, with D tentatively TRBD2 (5 bases). The V gene's germline CDR1 is SQVTM and CDR2 ANQGSEA. V lost 4 bases and J 0 bases, leaving 10 bases between the germline ends. CDR3 size: 14 residues. The CDR3, as DNA: TGCAGCGTTGGTTCCGGGAACTCCTACAATGAGCAGTTCTTC. It yields the protein CSVGSGNSYNEQFF.

The rearrangement joins TRBV5-1 to TRBJ1-2, with unresolved D. V was shortened by 3 bases and J by 7 bases, with 13 bases between the two germline ends. Per the germline V gene, CDR1 is SGHRS and CDR2 is YFSETQ. CDR3 size: 13 residues. The CDR3: CASSSPRFSGYTF. CDR3 nucleotide sequence: TGCGCCAGCAGCTCCCCCCGCTTTAGTGGCTACACCTTC. The full variable domain, completed using reference TRBV5-1 and TRBJ1-2, is KAGVTQTPRYLIKTRGQQVTLSCSPISGHRSVSWYQQTPGQGLQFLFEYFSETQRNKGNFPGRFSGRQFSNSRSEMNVSTLELGDSALYLCASSSPRFSGYTFGSGTRLTVV.

This clone was found once. The rearrangement uses TRBV10-3 and TRBJ2-1; 9 bases fit TRBD2. CDR3 length: 13 amino acids. Germline CDR1 and CDR2: ENHRY and SYGVKD. Germline trimming cut 5 bases from V and 4 bases from J; bases unmatched to any gene: 0. The CDR3 spells CAISSGGYNEQFF. The CDR3 DNA follows: TGTGCCATCAGTAGCGGGGGGTACAATGAGCAGTTCTTC.

The count of this clone is one. CDR3 region: CASSPNTYRGGDQPQHF. CDR3 DNA sequence: TGTGCCAGCAGCCCTAATACTTACAGGGGAGGGGATCAGCCCCAGCATTTT. This rearrangement joins TRBV3-1 (or the pseudogene TRBV3-2) to TRBJ1-5, with TRBD1 identical over 7 bases. Germline V CDR1 and CDR2: LGHDT, YNNKEL (reference sequence). Losses at the gene ends were 4 bases for V and 5 bases for J; bases not matched to a gene: 14. The CDR3 is made up of 17 amino acids.

This clone has a handful of counts. The V gene is TRBV7-2, the J gene TRBJ1-2; tentatively, D is TRBD1 (6 bases). V lost 1 base and J 3 bases, leaving 12 bases between the germline ends. The CDR3 has 15 residues. In germline, CDR1 is SGHTA, CDR2 FQGNSA. This CDR3 reads CASSLVPGDYYGYTF. CDR3 DNA sequence: TGTGCCAGCAGCTTAGTCCCAGGGGACTACTATGGCTACACCTTC.

The V gene is TRBV6-5, the J gene TRBJ1-5; no clear D gene. Trimming removed 4 bases from V and 7 bases from J, with 11 bases in between. Germline V lookup: CDR1 MNHEY, CDR2 SVGAGI. The CDR3 has 13 amino acids. CDR3 bases: TGTGCCAGCAGTTCGGGGAGGGCGCAGCCCCAGCATTTT. It specifies CASSSGRAQPQHF.

This clone was counted between two and nine times. The chain carries TRBV7-8 and TRBJ1-1; D unresolved. V was shortened by 2 bases and J by 1 base, with 17 bases between the two germline ends. CDR3 length equals 17 residues. CDR1 SGHVS and CDR2 FQNEAQ come from the germline V gene. The CDR3 spells CASSLTTYAKTNTEAFF. The CDR3 DNA reads as TGTGCCAGCAGCTTAACGACCTACGCAAAAACGAACACTGAAGCTTTCTTT. The full variable domain, rest sourced from reference TRBV7-8 and TRBJ1-1, is GAGVSQSPRYKVAKRGQDVALRCDPISGHVSLFWYQQALGQGPEFLTYFQNEAQLDKSGLPSDRFFAERPEGSVSTLKIQRTQQEDSAVYLCASSLTTYAKTNTEAFFGQGTRLTVV.

This clone was detected a few times. V is TRBV3-1 (or the pseudogene TRBV3-2) and J is TRBJ1-1, with TRBD1 as a possible D gene (6 bases). Trimming removed 4 bases at V and 2 bases at J, with 14 bases between. CDR1 and CDR2 (germline): LGHDT, YNNKEL (reference sequence). This CDR3 has 15 amino acids. The CDR3 DNA sequence: TGTGCCAGCAGCCCCCGAGCGGGACACAACACTGAAGCTTTCTTT. It codes for CASSPRAGHNTEAFF.

The chain has TRBV30 and TRBJ1-1; unclear D gene. The CDR3 length is 17 residues. Germline CDR1 and CDR2: GTSNPN and SVGIG (reference sequence). V gave up 0 bases and J gave up 2 bases, with 19 bases separating them. CDR3 nucleotide sequence: TGTGCCTGGAGTGTACGAGGTTCCATCATAAGAAACACTGAAGCTTTCTTT. Protein: CAWSVRGSIIRNTEAFF.

The chain joins TRBV13 to TRBJ2-5; D may be TRBD1 (5 bases). CDR3 length equals 14 residues. V lost 5 bases to trimming and J lost 2 bases, with 12 bases between them. The germline gives CDR1 PRHDT, CDR2 FYEKMQ (reference sequence). The CDR3 DNA is TGTGCCAGCAGCCACCGACAGTATCAAGAGACCCAGTACTTC. Translating it yields CASSHRQYQETQYF.

The chain uses TRBV18 and TRBJ2-1; 7 nucleotides line up with TRBD2. Germline V gene sequence: CDR1 KGHSH, CDR2 LQKENI. With V trimmed by 3 bases and J by 7 bases, 15 bases remained unmatched. The CDR3 has 17 amino acids. The DNA of the CDR3 is TGTGCCAGCTCACCCAATAAACACGGACTAGTATGGAATGAGCAGTTCTTC. It is translated as CASSPNKHGLVWNEQFF.

The chain carries TRBV11-3 and TRBJ2-7; possibly TRBD2 for D (6 bases). Trimming removed 5 bases from V and 4 bases from J, with 15 bases in between. This CDR3 region has 14 residues. CDR1 and CDR2 from the germline V gene are SGHNT and YENEEA. In DNA, the CDR3 is TGTGCCAGCAGCGTAAACGCACTAGCTTACGAGCAGTACTTC. It is translated as CASSVNALAYEQYF. The full variable domain, with the rest looked up from reference TRBV11-3 and TRBJ2-7, is EAGVVQSPRYKIIEKKQPVAFWCNPISGHNTLYWYLQNLGQGPELLIRYENEEAVDDSQLPKDRFSAERLKGVDSTLKIQPAELGDSAVYLCASSVNALAYEQYFGPGTRLTVT.

The rearrangement joins TRBV11-2 to TRBJ2-2; TRBD2 aligns across 7 bases. This CDR3 has 14 residues. The V gene's germline CDR1 is SGHAT and CDR2 FQNNGV. The trim removed 7 bases at V and 6 bases at J, leaving 8 bases unmatched. Here the CDR3 DNA reads TGTGCCAGCATCCTGGGCGGGAGTCCCGGGGAGCTGTTTTTT. This encodes CASILGGSPGELFF.

This CDR3 reads CASSLRGMRGNSPLHF. Written as DNA, the CDR3 is TGTGCCAGCAGTCTACGGGGAATGAGGGGTAATTCACCCCTCCACTTT. The rearrangement joins TRBV6-2 or TRBV6-3 to TRBJ1-6; a possible D gene is TRBD1 (5 bases). From germline, CDR1 is MNHEY and CDR2 SVGEGT. V lost 5 bases and J 6 bases, leaving 17 bases between the germline ends. This CDR3 contains 16 residues.

V gene TRBV7-2 combines with J gene TRBJ1-2, with D unresolved. CDR3 length: 16 residues. Germline V lookup: CDR1 SGHTA, CDR2 FQGNSA. The V end was cut by 4 bases, the J end by 0 bases, with 15 bases between. The CDR3 sequence: CASSSHLMRANYGYTF. The CDR3 DNA follows: TGTGCCAGCAGCTCCCACCTTATGCGGGCTAACTATGGCTACACCTTC. The full variable domain, completed using reference TRBV7-2 and TRBJ1-2, is GAGVSQSPSNKVTEKGKDVELRCDPISGHTALYWYRQSLGQGLEFLIYFQGNSAPDKSGLPSDRFSAERTGGSVSTLTIQRTQQEDSAVYLCASSSHLMRANYGYTFGSGTRLTVV.